This T cell receptor beta chain stems from a study of response to subunit inactivated influenza vaccine. Study results and caveats: Each seasonal influenza vaccination recruits few new T cells, the authors suggested.

Trimming removed 5 bases from V and 8 bases from J, with 15 bases in between. CDR3 length equals 13 residues. Details on this clonotype: Its antigen is unidentified.

TCRdb analysed the RT-PCR reads with MiXCR anew, one entry per CDR3 protein. The data show around 790,000 distinct CDR3 sequences, with about 20% seen just once and approximately 10% held by the top ten. V usage is TRBV12-3 or TRBV12-4 and J usage is TRBJ1-2, with D tentatively TRBD1 (6 bases). The sample here was PBMCs from blood, taken 5 to 6 days after vaccination. The sequence was obtained from a man in his fifties who received an inactivated influenza vaccine. The CDR3 reads CASSQQGKKGYTF. The CDR3 DNA reads TGTGCCAGCAGTCAACAGGGAAAGAAGGGCTACACCTTC.